Listed here are 10 T cell receptor beta chains from one sample, sequenced in a study of shared clonotypes between healthy human individuals. Sequencing used immunoSEQ multiplex PCR; TCRdb keeps in-frame clones, though not all of them. This repertoire shows 400,000 to 500,000 clones, approximately 79% found once; its top ten account for more than 10%. Sequenced input: PBMCs. The receptors stem from a woman in her thirties or forties in good health. Some clones in this sample may be carry-over from other donors' samples.

The J gene is TRBJ2-5, the V gene TRBV30; 8 bases map to TRBD2. Germline V gives CDR1 GTSNPN, CDR2 SVGIG (reference sequence). The V segment lost 3 bases and the J segment 5 bases; nucleotides outside the gene matches: 8. The CDR3 runs 14 residues. The DNA of the CDR3 is TGTGCCTGGAGAGCAGGGCGGGGGGTTGAGACCCAGTACTTC. Protein sequence: CAWRAGRGVETQYF.

The V gene is TRBV5-4, the J gene TRBJ2-5; TRBD2 matches 11 bases. The CDR3 is 17 amino acids. Germline assignment: CDR1 SGHNT and CDR2 YYREEE (reference sequence). Losses at the gene ends were 3 bases for V and 4 bases for J; bases not matched to a gene: 11. CDR3 coding DNA: TGTGCCAGCAGCTCCCTAGCGGGAGGAATGGGGGGAGAGACCCAGTACTTC. Translated: CASSSLAGGMGGETQYF.

The V gene is TRBV19, the J gene TRBJ1-5; D is unresolved. This CDR3 is built from 16 residues. V lost 5 bases and J lost 5, with 19 bases in between. CDR1 and CDR2 from the germline V gene are LNHDA and SQIVND (reference sequence). The CDR3 nucleotides are TGTGCCAGTAGTCCCGGGCGCGGTGGTCGTGATCAGCCCCAGCATTTT. This sequence encodes CASSPGRGGRDQPQHF.

V and J are TRBV5-4 and TRBJ2-4; the D is unclear. Germline V lookup: CDR1 SGHNT, CDR2 YYREEE (reference sequence). V lost 0 bases and J lost 0, with 4 bases in between. CDR3 length equals 14 residues. CDR3 nucleotides: TGTGCCAGCAGCTTGGAGATAGCCAAAAACATTCAGTACTTC. Protein: CASSLEIAKNIQYF.

The chain is built from TRBV28 and TRBJ1-5; 10 bases fit TRBD1. V was clipped by 4 bases and J by 8 bases; unmatched bases: 14. The CDR3 spans 17 residues. The V gene's germline CDR1 is MDHEN and CDR2 SYDVKM. CDR3 residues: CASSSLPTGGFLKPQHF. The CDR3 DNA follows: TGTGCCAGCAGTTCTCTGCCGACAGGGGGCTTTTTAAAGCCCCAGCATTTT.

This clone appeared a single time. The chain couples TRBV5-1 to TRBJ2-7, with 9 positions matching TRBD1. The CDR3 is 14 amino acids. The ends lost 2 bases at V and 3 bases at J; junction bases unmatched: 3. CDR1 and CDR2 from the germline V gene are SGHRS and YFSETQ. CDR3 in amino acids: CASSFSGQGYEQYF. CDR3 nucleotide sequence: TGCGCCAGCAGCTTCTCGGGACAGGGCTACGAGCAGTACTTC.

The CDR3 spells CASSFQGAYNSPLHF. In DNA form, the CDR3 reads TGTGCCAGCAGTTTTCAGGGAGCCTATAATTCACCCCTCCACTTT. The rearrangement links TRBV28 to TRBJ1-6, with D possibly matching TRBD1 (5 bases). V was trimmed by 3 bases and J by 2 bases, leaving 8 bases between them. The CDR3 sequence is 15 residues long. Germline assignment: CDR1 MDHEN and CDR2 SYDVKM.

The chain is built from TRBV28 and TRBJ1-2, with 8 bases that match TRBD1. CDR3 length equals 14 residues. In germline, CDR1 is MDHEN, CDR2 SYDVKM. With 8 bases clipped from V and 4 bases from J, the junction kept 9 bases outside the gene matches. CDR3 in amino acids: CASGGTGYFYGYTF. CDR3 coding DNA: TGTGCCAGCGGGGGGACAGGCTACTTCTATGGCTACACCTTC.

This chain connects TRBV25-1 to TRBJ2-3; the D gene is possibly TRBD2 (5 bases). Germline CDR1 and CDR2: MGHDK and SYGVNS. Trimming stripped 0 bases from V and 2 bases from J, with 15 bases between. The CDR3 sequence is 17 residues long. CDR3 bases: TGTGCCAGCAGTGAATATGGATTGGGAGTTCACACAGATACGCAGTATTTT. Protein sequence: CASSEYGLGVHTDTQYF.

This clone was observed once. The chain couples TRBV5-1 to TRBJ1-5, with TRBD1 as a possible D gene (5 bases). The CDR3 runs to 14 residues. Trimming removed 0 bases from V and 3 bases from J, with 7 bases in between. Germline CDR1 SGHRS, CDR2 YFSETQ. CDR3 in amino acids: CASSLGTNNQPQHF. The CDR3 DNA sequence: TGCGCCAGCAGCTTGGGGACAAACAATCAGCCCCAGCATTTT.